These 9 T cell receptor beta chains were all obtained from the same sample, sequenced in a study of blood T cell repertoires in COVID-19. Using immunoSEQ multiplex PCR, the repertoire was profiled, and TCRdb retains in-frame clones only, with some absent. The sample gives more than 250,000 clones, roughly 84% of which show up once; 1% is in the top ten. The sequencing sample was made of peripheral blood. Source of these receptors: a man in his fifties or sixties with active or convalescent COVID-19.

This chain joins TRBV15 and TRBJ2-7; the D is unclear. The V and J ends lost 0 bases and 3 bases respectively, with 9 bases between them. CDR3 length: 14 amino acids. The germline gives CDR1 LNHNV, CDR2 YYDKDF (reference sequence). The CDR3 loop reads CATSRDRQDYEQYF. The CDR3 DNA sequence: TGTGCCACCAGCAGAGATCGGCAGGACTACGAGCAGTACTTC.

The rearrangement joins TRBV21-1 to TRBJ2-1; the table's D call, TRBD2, has no DNA check behind it. TRBV21-1 constitutes a pseudogene. The CDR3 contains 16 residues. CDR3 in DNA: TGTGCCAGCAGCACCCCAGCGGGAGACTCCTACAATGAGCAGTTCTTC. Its protein is CASSTPAGDSYNEQFF.

This sequence joins TRBV7-3 and TRBJ2-1, with 12 bases lining up with TRBD2. V shed 5 bases, J shed 7 bases, and the junction held 6 bases outside the gene matches. From germline, CDR1 is SGHTA and CDR2 FQGTGA. This CDR3 is built from 15 residues. The CDR3: CASSPRLAGANEQFF. The CDR3 DNA sequence: TGTGCCAGCAGCCCCCGACTAGCGGGAGCGAATGAGCAGTTCTTC.

The V gene is TRBV14, the J gene TRBJ2-5, with a possible D match to TRBD2 (7 bases). This CDR3 spans 16 amino acids. The germline V gene encodes CDR1 SGHDN and CDR2 FVKESK. Trimming took off 4 bases at V and 1 base at J, with 16 bases between the two ends. CDR3 region: CASSPHRGAFQETQYF. DNA for the CDR3: TGTGCCAGCAGCCCCCATCGGGGGGCGTTCCAAGAGACCCAGTACTTC.

The rearrangement uses TRBV18 and TRBJ1-1, with a possible D match to TRBD1 (5 bases). This CDR3 has 14 residues. CDR1 is KGHSH and CDR2 is LQKENI in the germline V gene. Trimming left V 2 bases short and J 5 bases short, with 12 bases between. The CDR3 DNA is TGTGCCAGCTCACCAATCGGGGGAAATACTGAAGCTTTCTTT. Its protein product is CASSPIGGNTEAFF.

V gene TRBV2 combines with J gene TRBJ2-7; TRBD2 might be the D (6 bases). The V gene lost 6 bases and the J gene lost 3 bases, with 18 bases spanning the gap. CDR3 length equals 15 residues. Germline loops: CDR1 SNHLY, CDR2 FYNNEI. The CDR3 reads CASSPATGVYYEQYF. DNA of the CDR3: TGTGCCAGCAGCCCCGCGACGGGGGTCTACTACGAGCAGTACTTC.

V gene TRBV20-1 combines with J gene TRBJ1-1; no reliable D call. The V gene's germline CDR1 is DFQATT and CDR2 SNEGSKA (reference sequence). V lost 3 bases to trimming and J lost 5 bases, with 19 bases between them. This CDR3 comprises 15 residues. CDR3 region: CSASDRNTVRTEAFF. CDR3 DNA sequence: TGCAGTGCTAGTGACCGAAATACAGTGAGAACTGAAGCTTTCTTT.

This clone occurred a few times. The chain uses TRBV7-3 and TRBJ2-2, with 10 positions matching TRBD2. Germline lookup yields CDR1 SGHTA and CDR2 FQGTGA. J lost 5 bases, V lost 2 bases, and 11 bases had no gene match. The length of the CDR3 is 18 residues. The CDR3 loop reads CASSLYHLAGVGTGELFF. DNA for the CDR3: TGTGCCAGCAGCTTATATCACCTAGCGGGAGTTGGGACCGGGGAGCTGTTTTTT.

On this clone itself: A junction end diverges from the germline sequence, so it may reflect a read error. The rearrangement links TRBV14 to TRBJ2-3; D perhaps matches TRBD2 (6 bases). The CDR3 runs 15 residues. Looked up from germline, CDR1 is SGHDN and CDR2 is FVKESK. The CDR3 spells CASSQVGLTARGPLF. In nucleotides, the CDR3 is TGTGCCAGCAGCCAAGTGGGACTGACTGCTCGTGGTCCCCTTTTT. Full variable domain (outside the CDR3, taken from reference TRBV14 and TRBJ2-3): EAGVTQFPSHSVIEKGQTVTLRCDPISGHDNLYWYRRVMGKEIKFLLHFVKESKQDESGMPNNRFLAERTGGTYSTLKVQPAELEDSGVYFCASSQVGLTARGPLFGPGTRLTVL.